A single T cell receptor beta chain is shown here with its context. Its target is unknown. This sample was taken from a study of siplizumab effects on memory and regulatory T cells. Overall study findings and caveats: Greater diversity than memory cells seemed evident in naive T cells, which also appeared to be major alloresponse contributors.

The CDR3 has 15 residues. V gave up 1 base and J gave up 4 bases, with 10 bases separating them. From germline, CDR1 is SGHVS and CDR2 FQNEAQ. The assay was immunoSEQ multiplex PCR, and TCRdb's table has in-frame clones only and misses some. Among some 100,000 clones listed, 90% to 95% were seen once. Sequences were obtained from CD8+ T cells sorted from blood. This chain connects TRBV7-8 to TRBJ1-4; D is uncertain. The origin of this receptor is a human donor in good health. The CDR3 here is CASSLGAGYNEKLFF. CDR3 coding DNA: TGTGCCAGCAGCTTAGGTGCCGGATATAATGAAAAACTGTTTTTT.